This T cell receptor beta chain was documented in a study of read filtering for tumor transcriptome and immune sequencing. Findings and caveats of the study: Single-read clonotypes: around 81% of IR-seq clonotypes (roughly 4% of reads), 65% to 75% of RNA-seq clonotypes (44.6% of reads).

This library used around 400 ng RNA and molecular barcoded adaptors spanning alpha/delta and beta/gamma chains. TCRdb reanalysed the reads using MiXCR and keeps one entry per CDR3 protein. The table includes 49,000 or so distinct CDR3 sequences, 10% to 15% detected once. V lost 4 bases and J lost 9, with 10 bases in between. The CDR3 runs 12 residues. Germline CDR1 SGHTA, CDR2 FQGNSA. This clonotype was observed at least ten times. Its target is not known. This rearrangement joins TRBV7-2 to TRBJ1-5; D remains unclear. This TCR was sampled from a donor at least 40 years old with multiple myeloma. Sequencing was carried out using a population of CD138-negative cells sorted from bone marrow. CDR3 amino acids: CASSSFSGPQHF. The CDR3 region has the DNA TGTGCCAGCAGCTCCTTTTCAGGGCCCCAGCATTTT.